Reported below is one T cell receptor beta chain. What it binds is not known. The CDR3 runs 14 residues. Per germline, CDR1 SGDLS and CDR2 YYNGEE. V gave up 3 bases and J gave up 0 bases, with 10 bases separating them. In the PCR, 60 Vbeta and 13 Jbeta primers were used. Data came from immunoSEQ multiplex PCR; TCRdb stores just in-frame clones and leaves some out. In the table there are about 200,000 clones, approximately 86% of which are singletons. This entry belongs to a study of cytomegalovirus exposure and HLA in healthy donors. Study-wide points: Some V segments, including TRBV6-2 and TRBV6-3, were excluded as indistinguishable. Immune exposure information available was restricted to CMV serostatus. The study recorded 150 to 200 TCR beta chains that were cytomegalovirus-associated.

The V gene is TRBV9, the J gene TRBJ2-7; D perhaps matches TRBD2 (5 bases). Input material: PBMCs. This TCR derives from a woman in her twenties or thirties in good health and CMV-seronegative. CDR3 nucleotide sequence: TGTGCCAGCAGCGAGGAGCGGAGCTCCTACGAGCAGTACTTC. Amino acid sequence: CASSEERSSYEQYF.